A single sample is the source of the 8 T cell receptor beta chains below, sequenced in a study of CD8+ T cells in alopecia areata. Extracted RNA was reverse transcribed, and the resulting cDNA served as sequencing template. This table comes from immunoSEQ multiplex PCR, and its TCRdb copy is limited to in-frame clones, with some not included. The sample is made up of approximately 1,000 clones, none counted only once. The time point is: mouse skin at time of skin grafting. This sample comprised skin, obtained at week 0. The receptors stem from a C3H/HeJ mouse with alopecia areata. The strain's MHC type: H2-k.

Sample share makes this clone large. Mouse gene names apply. The DNA ends 3 residues before the CDR3 does, and the rest of the CDR3 is filled in from the germline J gene. The chain joins TRBV1 to TRBJ1-6; D remains ambiguous. TRBJ1-6 is an ORF, with its function uncertain. Germline V lookup: CDR1 NSQYPW, CDR2 LRSPGD (reference sequence). The CDR3 length is 16 residues. Trimming took off 0 bases at V and 0 bases at J, with 6 bases between the two ends. The CDR3 loop is CTCSAEQNSYNSPLYF. The sequenced part of the CDR3 DNA is TGCACCTGCAGTGCAGAACAGAATTCCTATAATTCGCCC.

This clone was recorded many times. Gene names and germline refer to mouse. The sequenced fragment ends 4 residues before the CDR3 boundary, so the rest is inferred from the germline J gene. The chain links TRBV13-2 to TRBJ1-1, with a weak D call TRBD1 (5 bases). Deletions cut 0 bases from V and 3 bases from J, with 6 bases between. Germline-derived CDR1 and CDR2 are NNHNN and SYGAGS (reference sequence). The CDR3 is 13 amino acids. The sequenced part of the CDR3 DNA is TGTGCCAGCGGTGATGTCAGGGACACA. This encodes CASGDVRDT. The full CDR3 sequence reads CASGDVRDTEVFF.

As concerns this clone: Gene names refer to mouse genes. The CDR3 goes on 4 residues after the read ends, and that part is filled in from the germline J gene. The genes are TRBV4 and TRBJ2-1, with TRBD2 matching 12 bases. The CDR3 totals 16 residues. The V segment lost 4 bases and the J segment 2 bases; nucleotides outside the gene matches: 3. In germline, CDR1 is LGHDT, CDR2 YNNKQL (reference sequence). The DNA read from the CDR3 is TGTGCCAGCAGCTCACGGGACTGGGGGGACTATGCT. This translates into CASSSRDWGDYA. The CDR3 as a whole reads CASSSRDWGDYAEQFF.

This clone rates as medium-sized. Genes here carry mouse names. Coverage ceases 4 residues before the CDR3 finishes, and the germline J gene fills in the end. This rearrangement joins TRBV5 to TRBJ2-7; TRBD2 matches at 9 bases. The CDR3 length is 15 residues. The germline V gene encodes CDR1 LGHNA and CDR2 YNLKQL (reference sequence). The sequenced part of the CDR3 DNA is TGTGCCAGCAGCCAAAGGGACTGGGCTTTTTAT. It is translated as CASSQRDWAFY. The CDR3 in its entirety is CASSQRDWAFYEQYF.

By proportion, this clone is medium-sized. Gene names and germline match the mouse. Read coverage stops 4 residues before the CDR3 terminus; the germline J gene supplies the remainder. The chain uses TRBV16 and TRBJ2-5; 7 nucleotides agree with TRBD2. This CDR3 contains 16 residues. The V gene's germline CDR1 is SGHSA and CDR2 FRNQAP. Germline trimming cut 0 bases from V and 3 bases from J; bases unmatched to any gene: 6. CDR3 DNA, as far as it was read: TGTGCAAGCAGCTTAGATTTGGGCTGGGGGCAAGAC. It translates to CASSLDLGWGQD. The full-length CDR3 reads as CASSLDLGWGQDTQYF. Combining the CDR3 with reference TRBV16 and TRBJ2-5 gives the whole variable domain NAGVIQTPRHKVTGKGQEATLWCEPISGHSAVFWYRQTIVQGLEFLTYFRNQAPIDDSGMPKERFSAQMPNQSHSTLKIQSTQPQDSAVYLCASSLDLGWGQDTQYFGPGTRLLVL.

This clone is medium-sized by share. Gene and germline names: mouse. The sequenced fragment ends 4 residues before the CDR3 boundary, so the rest is inferred from the germline J gene. V and J are TRBV1 and TRBJ2-7, with 7 bases matching TRBD1. The length of the CDR3 is 14 residues. CDR1 and CDR2 from the germline V gene are NSQYPW and LRSPGD (reference sequence). Partial CDR3 DNA: TGCACCTGCAGTGCAGGGGACAGAGAATAT. Translating it yields CTCSAGDREY. The full CDR3 protein is CTCSAGDREYEQYF. Together with reference TRBV1 and TRBJ2-7, the CDR3 gives the full variable domain: VTLLEQNPRWRLVPRGQAVNLRCILKNSQYPWMSWYQQDLQKQLQWLFTLRSPGDKEVKSLPGADYLATRVTDTELRLQVANMSQGRTLYCTCSAGDREYEQYFGPGTRLTVL.

This clone was observed a handful of times. Gene labels here are mouse ones. CDR3 bases read: TGTGCCAGCAGCCAAGAGTCTGGGGAGAACACCGGG. This gives the protein CASSQESGENTG. The whole CDR3 sequence is CASSQESGENTGQLYF. The rearrangement uses TRBV2 and TRBJ2-2; a possible D gene is TRBD2 (6 bases). With the read ending 4 residues before the CDR3 end, the germline J gene is used to fill in that end. Germline values: CDR1 LGHNA, CDR2 YSYQKL. This CDR3 contains 16 residues. Between the trimmed V and J ends, which lost 0 bases and 2 bases, there was a span of 10 bases.

This clone is classed as medium-sized. All gene names here are mouse names. The read is 4 residues too short to cover the CDR3 end, so that end is filled in from the germline J gene. V gene TRBV14 combines with J gene TRBJ2-3; 8 positions agree with TRBD2. The J segment lost 0 bases and the V segment lost 2 bases, leaving 5 bases of the junction unmatched. The CDR3 has 16 amino acids. Germline loops: CDR1 SGHDT, CDR2 FRDEAV. CDR3 residues: CASSLSGGSSAETLYF. CDR3 bases read: TGTGCCAGCAGTTTATCTGGGGGGTCTAGTGCAGAA.